The rows below give T cell receptor beta chains drawn from one sample of a study of T-cell memory formation after mild COVID-19. TCRdb re-called the 5' RACE reads through MiXCR, storing one row per CDR3 protein. The sample has under 400,000 distinct CDR3 sequences, approximately 27% seen once. Sequenced sample: PBMCs or a T cell subset sorted from them (not recorded which). Receptors were obtained from an adult woman who had mild COVID-19 (a few samples of this study predate the infection). Cell type and time point are not known. Each CDR3 is given with its conserved first and last residue. The D gene is left open where the match is weak. The size field is filled for only some rows; it gives once, few, many or a size class.

D	J	V	size	CDR3	DNA
TRBD1	TRBJ2-7	TRBV3-1	.	CASSPEPGQGRKTGAPQEQYF	TGTGCCAGCAGCCCCGAACCGGGACAGGGAAGAAAAACGGGAGCCCCCCAGGAGCAGTACTTC
TRBD2	TRBJ2-1	TRBV4-3	few	CASRRTSGSYNEQFF	TGCGCCAGCAGACGCACTAGCGGGAGCTACAATGAGCAGTTCTTC
.	TRBJ2-4	TRBV29-1	.	CSVERGRGIQYF	TGCAGCGTCGAACGGGGTCGTGGCATTCAGTACTTC
TRBD1	TRBJ1-2	TRBV4-1	few	CASSQGDRRRLGYTF	TGCGCCAGCAGCCAAGGGGACAGGCGACGTTTGGGCTACACCTTC
.	TRBJ2-7	TRBV11-3	few	CASSTRSEQYF	TGTGCCAGCAGCACACGTTCCGAGCAGTACTTC
TRBD2	TRBJ2-3	TRBV4-3	few	CASSQSLAGVGDTQYF	TGCGCCAGCAGCCAGTCACTAGCGGGAGTAGGAGATACGCAGTATTTT
.	TRBJ2-7	TRBV7-2	once	CASSLEGEYKQYF	TGTGCCAGCAGCTTAGAAGGCGAGTACAAGCAGTACTTC
TRBD1	TRBJ1-1	TRBV7-8	.	CASRPTGLHTEAFF	TGTGCCAGCAGACCGACAGGGTTGCACACTGAAGCTTTCTTT
.	TRBJ2-3	TRBV20-1	.	CSAPIGSTDTQYF	TGCAGTGCCCCCATCGGAAGCACAGATACGCAGTATTTT
TRBD1	TRBJ1-1	TRBV6-5	.	CASSFQGAGGTEAFF	TGTGCCAGCAGTTTTCAGGGGGCGGGAGGCACTGAAGCTTTCTTT
.	TRBJ1-6	TRBV12-3/TRBV12-4	few	CASSLGSNSPLHF	TGTGCCAGCAGTCTAGGGTCTAATTCACCCCTCCACTTT
TRBD1	TRBJ2-4	TRBV5-1	.	CASSLTGTGTSLAKNIQYF	TGCGCCAGCAGCTTAACCGGGACAGGGACTTCGTTAGCCAAAAACATTCAGTACTTC
TRBD1	TRBJ2-4	TRBV7-2	.	CASSSHLDRAVNIQYF	TGTGCCAGCAGCTCCCACCTCGACAGGGCAGTAAACATTCAGTACTTC
TRBD2	TRBJ2-1	TRBV3-1	.	CASSLPGSGRWGEQFF	TGTGCCAGCAGCCTACCGGGTAGCGGGAGATGGGGTGAGCAGTTCTTC
.	TRBJ2-1	TRBV7-2	.	CASSRGTEPYNEQFF	TGTGCCAGCAGCCGCGGGACAGAACCGTACAATGAGCAGTTCTTC
TRBD2	TRBJ2-7	TRBV29-1	.	CSVEKAAGGRYEQYF	TGCAGCGTTGAGAAAGCCGCGGGGGGGCGGTACGAGCAGTACTTC
.	TRBJ1-2	TRBV27	.	CASSSMLANYGYTF	TGTGCCAGCAGTTCAATGTTGGCTAACTATGGCTACACCTTC
.	TRBJ1-2	TRBV12-3/TRBV12-4	few	CAGPGSKSNYGYTF	TGTGCTGGACCGGGGTCGAAGTCTAACTATGGCTACACCTTC
.	TRBJ2-1	TRBV9	.	CASSAGTISYNEQFF	TGTGCCAGCAGCGCCGGGACAATCTCCTACAATGAGCAGTTCTTC
TRBD1	TRBJ2-3	TRBV12-3/TRBV12-4	.	CASSALRTGASTDTQYF	TGTGCCAGCAGCGCGCTTCGGACAGGGGCTAGCACAGATACGCAGTATTTT
TRBD1	TRBJ2-3	TRBV9	few	CASSVGGGVASTDTQYF	TGTGCCAGCAGCGTAGGAGGGGGCGTTGCTAGCACAGATACGCAGTATTTT
.	TRBJ1-2	TRBV9	once	CASSGPTPGNGYTF	TGTGCCAGCAGCGGCCCTACTCCCGGTAATGGCTACACCTTC
.	TRBJ1-4	TRBV7-9	.	CASSLAMRGSNEKLFF	TGTGCCAGCAGCTTAGCGATGAGAGGGTCTAATGAAAAACTGTTTTTT
.	TRBJ2-3	TRBV5-1	.	CASSEASADTQYF	TGCGCCAGCAGCGAGGCTAGCGCAGATACGCAGTATTTT
.	TRBJ2-7	TRBV7-2	few	CASSFARGAYEQYF	TGTGCCAGCAGCTTCGCCAGGGGAGCCTACGAGCAGTACTTC
TRBD2	TRBJ2-1	TRBV7-9	.	CASSAPPGGEQFF	TGTGCCAGCAGCGCCCCCCCGGGGGGTGAGCAGTTCTTC
.	TRBJ2-3	TRBV7-2	few	CASSLSWGGSTDTQYF	TGTGCCAGCAGCTTATCTTGGGGGGGCAGCACAGATACGCAGTATTTT
.	TRBJ2-1	TRBV18	.	CASSPPPDSNEQFF	TGTGCCAGCTCACCACCCCCGGACTCTAATGAGCAGTTCTTC
.	TRBJ2-5	TRBV5-1	few	CASSAGSGETQYF	TGCGCCAGCAGCGCCGGGAGCGGGGAGACCCAGTACTTC
.	TRBJ2-7	TRBV24-1	few	CATSDLSGTGGYEQYF	TGTGCCACCAGTGATTTGTCGGGGACCGGGGGCTACGAGCAGTACTTC
TRBD1	TRBJ1-2	TRBV6-5	.	CASSAQQGADGYTF	TGTGCCAGCAGTGCTCAACAGGGGGCGGATGGCTACACCTTC
TRBD1	TRBJ1-3	TRBV6-2/TRBV6-3	.	CASIFGTAENTIYF	TGTGCCAGCATCTTTGGGACAGCTGAAAACACCATATATTTT
.	TRBJ1-5	TRBV5-1	.	CASSLSGDQPQHF	TGCGCCAGCAGCTTATCCGGGGACCAGCCCCAGCATTTT
.	TRBJ2-1	TRBV11-2	.	CASSLPGEGGYGQFF	TGTGCCAGCAGCCTTCCCGGGGAGGGGGGCTATGGGCAGTTCTTC
.	TRBJ1-3	TRBV7-9	.	CASSYGGDGNTIYF	TGTGCCAGCAGTTACGGAGGGGACGGAAACACCATATATTTT
.	TRBJ2-4	TRBV20-1	.	CSARQTAKNIQYF	TGCAGTGCTAGACAGACAGCCAAAAACATTCAGTACTTC
.	TRBJ1-2	TRBV18	.	CASSPGLVYGYTF	TGTGCCAGCTCACCGGGACTGGTCTATGGCTACACCTTC
.	TRBJ2-3	TRBV7-8	.	CASSGGGLTGVDTQYF	TGTGCCAGCAGCGGAGGGGGTCTGACGGGAGTAGATACGCAGTATTTT
.	TRBJ2-3	TRBV10-3	.	CATTPGDGARDTQYF	TGTGCCACGACTCCGGGTGATGGCGCGCGGGATACGCAGTATTTT
.	TRBJ2-5	TRBV7-9	few	CASSLSTGQEETQYF	TGTGCCAGCAGCTTAAGCACAGGGCAAGAAGAGACCCAGTACTTC
TRBD1	TRBJ2-7	TRBV25-1	.	CASRDRGKGPEQYF	TGTGCCAGCAGGGACAGGGGAAAGGGTCCGGAGCAGTACTTC
.	TRBJ1-1	TRBV12-3/TRBV12-4	.	CASSLVGRVVAEAFF	TGTGCCAGCAGTTTAGTTGGCAGGGTGGTCGCTGAAGCTTTCTTT
TRBD2	TRBJ2-3	TRBV7-9	few	CASSFLGLAETDTQYF	TGTGCCAGCAGCTTTTTAGGACTAGCGGAAACAGATACGCAGTATTTT
.	TRBJ2-3	TRBV5-1	.	CASSSGSLTDTQYF	TGCGCCAGCAGCTCGGGGAGTCTCACAGATACGCAGTATTTT
.	TRBJ1-2	TRBV11-2	few	CASSLYASGQGKDGYTF	TGTGCCAGCAGCTTATACGCTAGCGGGCAGGGGAAAGATGGCTACACCTTC
.	TRBJ1-3	TRBV7-9	.	CASSPLTDGNTIYF	TGTGCCAGCAGCCCCTTGACAGACGGAAACACCATATATTTT
.	TRBJ2-2	TRBV24-1	many	CATSVPVGDRRGTGELFF	TGTGCCACCAGTGTCCCGGTGGGGGACAGGCGGGGGACCGGGGAGCTGTTTTTT
TRBD1	TRBJ2-6	TRBV12-3/TRBV12-4	many	CASSQGAGANVLTF	TGTGCCAGCAGTCAGGGGGCTGGGGCCAACGTCCTGACTTTC